Below are 11 T cell receptor beta chains sequenced from a single sample in a study of monozygotic twins with inflammatory bowel disease. TCRdb reprocessed the 5' RACE reads and stores each CDR3 protein as one record, lacking DNA. This repertoire includes 150,000 to 200,000 distinct CDR3 sequences. Sample: blood. All receptors derive from a human donor with ulcerative colitis or Crohn's disease, or a healthy co-twin of an affected twin (not recorded which).

This CDR3 is CASSQTSGADTQYF. This rearrangement joins TRBV13 to TRBJ2-3; with no DNA, the TCRdb D assignment of TRBD2 cannot be verified. This CDR3 spans 14 amino acids. The germline V gene has CDR1 PRHDT and CDR2 FYEKMQ (reference sequence).

The chain joins TRBV10-1 to TRBJ2-1. This CDR3 comprises 13 residues. Germline V lookup: CDR1 WNHNN, CDR2 SYGVQD (reference sequence). CDR3: CAKAVGDSNEQFF.

This chain links TRBV7-8 with TRBJ2-2. The CDR3 covers 16 residues. The germline V gene has CDR1 SGHVS and CDR2 FQNEAQ. The CDR3 region is CASSLVAGTNTGELFF. Full variable domain (remainder filled in from reference TRBV7-8 and TRBJ2-2): GAGVSQSPRYKVAKRGQDVALRCDPISGHVSLFWYQQALGQGPEFLTYFQNEAQLDKSGLPSDRFFAERPEGSVSTLKIQRTQQEDSAVYLCASSLVAGTNTGELFFGEGSRLTVL.

The chain has TRBV3-1 and TRBJ2-7; TCRdb picks TRBD1, but there is no DNA to check that call. Per the germline V gene, CDR1 is LGHDT and CDR2 is YNNKEL (reference sequence). This CDR3 region has 14 residues. The CDR3 sequence is CASSQGTGPYEQYF.

The V call is TRBV7-3, the J call TRBJ2-3; the TCRdb call, TRBD1, lacks DNA for checking. Germline CDR1 SGHTA, CDR2 FQGTGA. The CDR3 spans 15 residues. This chain's CDR3 is CASSWGGGSTDTQYF.

The rearrangement uses TRBV9 and TRBJ2-2. CDR1 is SGDLS, CDR2 YYNGEE, per germline. The CDR3 has 14 residues. CDR3: CASSVAHLGGELFF.

This rearrangement joins TRBV4-2 to TRBJ2-7; TCRdb's D call of TRBD2 is untestable without DNA. Germline values: CDR1 LGHNA, CDR2 YNFKEQ. The CDR3 totals 17 residues. The CDR3 sequence is CASSQDLGIAILYEQYF.

The rearrangement links TRBV5-6 to TRBJ1-1; absent DNA, TCRdb's TRBD1 call cannot be checked. Germline-derived CDR1 and CDR2 are SGHDT and YYEEEE. The CDR3 is 15 residues long. The CDR3 sequence is CASSEDSRGDTEAFF.

The rearrangement links TRBV12-3 or TRBV12-4 to TRBJ2-1; checking the TCRdb D call of TRBD2 is not possible without DNA. The CDR3 totals 15 residues. This CDR3 is CASSLAGGDYNEQFF.

The chain employs TRBV11-2 and TRBJ1-2; without DNA, the TCRdb call of TRBD1 cannot be checked. The CDR3 spans 14 residues. CDR1 SGHAT and CDR2 FQNNGV come from the germline V gene. CDR3 sequence reads: CASSLDRTVYGYTF.

The rearrangement joins TRBV9 to TRBJ1-1; checking the TCRdb D call of TRBD1 is not possible without DNA. Looked up from germline, CDR1 is SGDLS and CDR2 is YYNGEE. The CDR3 sequence is 13 residues long. CDR3 residues: CASSVQTGSEAFF.